This T cell receptor (beta chain) was sequenced for a study of regulatory T cells in long-lasting Graves disease. Germline V gene data show CDR1 as SGDLS and CDR2 as YYNGEE. Unmatched junction bases numbered 9, after V lost 4 bases and J lost 8 bases. The CDR3 covers 15 residues. Arm-PCR of CDR3 regions and iRepertoire HTBI primers were the basis on which TCR beta libraries were built. TCRdb used MiXCR to reprocess the multiplex PCR reads, holding one entry per CDR3 protein. This sample has hundreds of thousands of distinct CDR3 sequences; less than 25% occur once, and the top ten carry approximately 8%. Only a few counts were recorded for this clonotype. Its antigen is still unknown. Noted time point: persistent/refractory GD, antithyroid drugs over 5 years with positive TRAb. Generation of the TCR library employed RNA extracted from PBMCs. Nine milliliters of peripheral blood went into EDTA tubes.

Study-level findings and limits: Persistent disease exhibited a predilection for TRBV28, TRBJ1-2 and TRBJ2-5. Graves' patients with persistent disease showed TCR diversity lower than patients newly diagnosed.

The chain uses TRBV9 and TRBJ1-4; 9 bases map to TRBD1. The clonotype was recovered from a female donor with Graves disease. The source material was peripheral blood mononuclear cells (PBMCs), sampled when the disease was refractory, from a patient treated with antithyroid drugs. CDR3 protein: CASSPPGQGKEKLFF. CDR3 bases: TGTGCCAGCAGCCCTCCGGGACAGGGAAAGGAAAAACTGTTTTTT.